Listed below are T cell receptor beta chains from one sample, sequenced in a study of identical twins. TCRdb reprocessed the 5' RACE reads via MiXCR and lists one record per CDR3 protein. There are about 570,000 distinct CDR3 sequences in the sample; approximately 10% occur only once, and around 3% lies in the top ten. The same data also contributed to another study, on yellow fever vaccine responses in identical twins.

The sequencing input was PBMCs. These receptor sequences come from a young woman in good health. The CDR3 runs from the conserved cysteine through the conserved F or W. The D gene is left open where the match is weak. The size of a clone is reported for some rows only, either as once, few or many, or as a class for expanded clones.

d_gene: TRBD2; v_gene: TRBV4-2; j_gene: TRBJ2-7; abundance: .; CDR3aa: CASSQNSGTSIYEQYF; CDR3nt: TGTGCCAGCAGCCAAAATTCAGGGACTAGCATCTACGAGCAGTACTTC
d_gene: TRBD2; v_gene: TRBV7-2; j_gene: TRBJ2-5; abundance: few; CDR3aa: CASSTRRGDVTQYF; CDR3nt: TGTGCCAGCAGCACCCGACGGGGGGATGTGACCCAGTACTTC
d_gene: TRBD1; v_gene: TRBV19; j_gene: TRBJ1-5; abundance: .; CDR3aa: CASSMKPQGNNQPQHF; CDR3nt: TGTGCCAGTAGTATGAAACCACAGGGGAACAATCAGCCCCAGCATTTT
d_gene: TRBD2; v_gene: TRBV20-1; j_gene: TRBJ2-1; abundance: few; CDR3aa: CSARLSGSLGSYNEQFF; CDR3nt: TGCAGTGCTAGACTAAGCGGGAGTTTAGGGTCCTACAATGAGCAGTTCTTC
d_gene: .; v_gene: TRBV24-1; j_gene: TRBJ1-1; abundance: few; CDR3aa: CATSQSGQGNTEAFF; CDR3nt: TGTGCCACCAGCCAGTCGGGTCAGGGGAACACTGAAGCTTTCTTT
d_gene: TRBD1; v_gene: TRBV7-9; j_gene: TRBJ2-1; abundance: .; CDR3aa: CASSPSGQKYNEQFF; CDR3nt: TGTGCCAGCAGCCCCTCGGGACAGAAATACAATGAGCAGTTCTTC
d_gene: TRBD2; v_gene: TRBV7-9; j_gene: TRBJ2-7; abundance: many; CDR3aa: CASSSGTTYEQYF; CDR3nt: TGTGCCAGCAGCTCCGGGACTACCTACGAGCAGTACTTC
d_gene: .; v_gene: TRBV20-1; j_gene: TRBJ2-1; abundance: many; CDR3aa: CSARAGLASYNEQFF; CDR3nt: TGCAGTGCTAGAGCGGGACTTGCCTCCTACAATGAGCAGTTCTTC
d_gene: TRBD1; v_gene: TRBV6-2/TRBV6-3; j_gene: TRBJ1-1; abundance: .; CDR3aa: CASKKGAPNTEAFF; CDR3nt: TGTGCCAGCAAAAAGGGGGCGCCGAACACTGAAGCTTTCTTT
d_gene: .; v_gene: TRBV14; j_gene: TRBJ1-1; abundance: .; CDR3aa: CASSPKRTLNTEAFF; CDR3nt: TGTGCCAGCAGCCCAAAGAGAACTTTGAACACTGAAGCTTTCTTT
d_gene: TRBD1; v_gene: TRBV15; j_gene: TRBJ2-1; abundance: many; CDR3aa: CATMTGGNNEQFF; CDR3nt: TGTGCCACTATGACAGGGGGTAACAATGAGCAGTTCTTC
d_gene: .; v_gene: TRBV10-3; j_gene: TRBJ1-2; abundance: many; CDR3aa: CAIKFGSDYGYTF; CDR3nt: TGTGCCATCAAGTTCGGGTCGGACTATGGCTACACCTTC
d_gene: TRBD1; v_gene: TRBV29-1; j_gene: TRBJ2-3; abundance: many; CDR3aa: CSAGTGGTDTQYF; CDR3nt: TGCAGCGCCGGGACAGGGGGGACAGATACGCAGTATTTT
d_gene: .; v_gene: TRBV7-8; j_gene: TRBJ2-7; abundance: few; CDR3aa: CASSPRGRSSYEQYF; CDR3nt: TGTGCCAGCAGCCCAAGGGGCAGAAGCTCCTACGAGCAGTACTTC
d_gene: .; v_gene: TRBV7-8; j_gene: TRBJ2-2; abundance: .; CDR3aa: CASSPGYRSTGELFF; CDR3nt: TGTGCCAGCAGCCCTGGGTACAGATCCACCGGGGAGCTGTTTTTT
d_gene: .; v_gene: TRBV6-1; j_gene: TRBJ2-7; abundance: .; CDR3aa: CASTPGGGVSVEQYF; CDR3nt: TGTGCCAGCACCCCAGGGGGGGGAGTGTCTGTAGAGCAGTACTTC